This T cell receptor (beta chain) was captured in a study of metastatic and nonmetastatic thyroid tumors. Between the trimmed V and J ends, which lost 5 bases and 1 base, there was a span of 14 bases. Germline-derived CDR1 and CDR2 are MDHEN and SYDVKM. The CDR3 spans 15 residues. TCRdb reanalyzed the PCR reads via MiXCR. The sample holds approximately 7,800 clones, around 30% seen once. Patients were all untreated before their thyroid surgery. This clone appeared a few times. This sequence originates from a male donor with papillary thyroid cancer or a benign thyroid nodule (not recorded which). Some clones in this sample may be carry-over from other donors' samples. The specimen was tumor tissue. V and J are TRBV28 and TRBJ1-1; D might be TRBD1 (5 bases). This CDR3 is CASSGGLDGNTEAFF. For the CDR3, the DNA is TGTGCCAGCAGTGGGGGGTTAGACGGGAACACTGAAGCTTTCTTT. Full variable domain (rest looked up from reference TRBV28 and TRBJ1-1): DVKVTQSSRYLVKRTGEKVFLECVQDMDHENMFWYRQDPGLGLRLIYFSYDVKMKEKGDIPEGYSVSREKKERFSLILESASTNQTSMYLCASSGGLDGNTEAFFGQGTRLTVV.